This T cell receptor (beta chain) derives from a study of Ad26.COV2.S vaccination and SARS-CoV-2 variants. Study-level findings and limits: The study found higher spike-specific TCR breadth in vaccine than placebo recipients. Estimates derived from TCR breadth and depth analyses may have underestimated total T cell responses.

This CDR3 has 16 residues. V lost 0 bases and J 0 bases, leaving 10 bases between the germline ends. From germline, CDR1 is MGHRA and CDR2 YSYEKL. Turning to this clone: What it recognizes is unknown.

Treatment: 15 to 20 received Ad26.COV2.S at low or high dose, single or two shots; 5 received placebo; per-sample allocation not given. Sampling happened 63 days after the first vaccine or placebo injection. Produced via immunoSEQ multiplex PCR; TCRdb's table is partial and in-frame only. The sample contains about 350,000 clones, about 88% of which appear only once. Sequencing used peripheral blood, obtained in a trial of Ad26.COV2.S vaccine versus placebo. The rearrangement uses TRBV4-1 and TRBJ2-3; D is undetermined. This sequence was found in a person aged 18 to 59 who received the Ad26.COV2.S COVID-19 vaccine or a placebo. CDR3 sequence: CASSQEERASTDTQYF. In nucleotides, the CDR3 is TGCGCCAGCAGCCAAGAAGAAAGGGCTAGCACAGATACGCAGTATTTT.